The clone carrying this T cell receptor (beta chain) was recorded many times. Its antigen is undetermined. This specimen belongs to a study of regulatory T cells in long-lasting Graves disease. Whole-study findings and limits: Persistent patients had a count of shared public clonotypes (about 2,500) that exceeded that of new patients (about 870). Among samples with persistent disease, TRBV28, TRBJ1-2 and TRBJ2-5 were favored.

Specified time point: persistent/refractory GD, antithyroid drugs over 5 years with positive TRAb. Researchers made the TCR library from RNA that was extracted from PBMCs. An endocrinology department in Xi'an, China, supplied the patients. The CDR3 length is 15 residues. Trimming cost V 3 bases and J 4 bases; bases outside gene matches: 6. Relying on iRepertoire HTBI primers and Arm-PCR of CDR3 regions, the team built TCR beta libraries. TCRdb used MiXCR to reprocess the multiplex PCR reads, holding one entry per CDR3 protein. The table includes about 460,000 distinct CDR3 sequences, about 20% detected once.

This specimen consisted of peripheral blood mononuclear cells (PBMCs), obtained when the disease was refractory, from a patient treated with antithyroid drugs. The TCR was taken from a female donor with Graves disease. This sequence joins TRBV12-3 or TRBV12-4 and TRBJ2-5; 9 positions agree with TRBD1. The CDR3 DNA reads as TGTGCCAGCAGTTTCGGGACAGGGTTTCGAGAGACCCAGTACTTC. Translated: CASSFGTGFRETQYF.